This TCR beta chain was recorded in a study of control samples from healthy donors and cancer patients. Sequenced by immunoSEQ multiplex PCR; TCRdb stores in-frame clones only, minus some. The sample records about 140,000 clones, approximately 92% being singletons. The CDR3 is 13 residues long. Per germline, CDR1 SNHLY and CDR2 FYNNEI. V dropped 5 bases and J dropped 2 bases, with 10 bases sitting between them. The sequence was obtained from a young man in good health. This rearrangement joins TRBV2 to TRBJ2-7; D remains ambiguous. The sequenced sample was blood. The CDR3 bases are TGTGCCAGCAGTCCGGGCCAAACCTACGAGCAGTACTTC. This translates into CASSPGQTYEQYF. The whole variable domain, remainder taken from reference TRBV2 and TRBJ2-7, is EPEVTQTPSHQVTQMGQEVILRCVPISNHLYFYWYRQILGQKVEFLVSFYNNEISEKSEIFDDQFSVERPDGSNFTLKIRSTKLEDSAMYFCASSPGQTYEQYFGPGTRLTVT.